This section outlines one TCR beta chain sequence together with its context. Its antigen is as yet unknown. Using immunoSEQ multiplex PCR, the repertoire was profiled, and TCRdb retains in-frame clones only, with some absent. The repertoire consists of some 95,000 clones, with approximately 92% occurring once and the leading ten covering roughly 10%. This sample was included in a study of PD-1 blockade in classical Hodgkin lymphoma. Study as a whole: The study gave patients nivolumab 3 mg/kg intravenously every 2 weeks.

Looked up from germline, CDR1 is MDHEN and CDR2 is SYDVKM. The ends lost 6 bases at V and 4 bases at J; junction bases unmatched: 11. This CDR3 is built from 15 residues. Study-wide points: Sources of repertoire differences remain undefined, possibly disease activity or prior therapy. In CD4+ cells, TCR diversity went up significantly by C4D1, but in CD8+ cells it did not.

Every patient had relapsed following autologous stem cell transplantation, and cohorts differed in brentuximab vedotin exposure. Classifying best responses yielded complete response, partial response or progressive disease. This chain connects TRBV28 to TRBJ1-2; TRBD1 matches 7 bases. This TCR derives from a human donor with classical Hodgkin lymphoma. This sample comprised peripheral blood mononuclear cells (PBMCs), obtained before the second cycle of nivolumab. CDR3 amino acids: CASSPAGGILYGYTF. The CDR3 coding sequence is TGTGCCAGCAGCCCTGCAGGGGGAATACTCTATGGCTACACCTTC.